A selection of T cell receptor beta chains follows, all from one sample in a study of blood T cell repertoires in COVID-19. Libraries were prepared by immunoSEQ multiplex PCR; TCRdb keeps only in-frame clonotypes and omits some of them. The sample contains fewer than 200,000 clones, 84% of which appear only once. Sample: PBMCs or T cells enriched from blood (not recorded which). The receptor source for this set is a man over 45 who had recovered from COVID-19. Both conserved end residues are part of each CDR3. A D gene is named only where the DNA matches it firmly. A row's size may be missing; if present it is once, few, many or a size class.

TRBV6-5,TRBJ1-4,TRBD1,-,14,CASTRGRANEKLFF,TGTGCCAGCACCAGGGGGCGGGCTAATGAAAAACTGTTTTTT
TRBV6-2/TRBV6-3,TRBJ1-1,TRBD1,-,17,CASSYRTGGWGNTEAFF,TGTGCCAGCAGTTACCGGACAGGGGGCTGGGGGAACACTGAAGCTTTCTTT
TRBV7-2,TRBJ1-6,-,-,17,CASSLVSGSSYNSPLHF,TGTGCCAGCAGCTTAGTATCGGGGAGCTCCTATAATTCACCCCTCCACTTT
TRBV24-1,TRBJ1-1,-,few,15,CATSDFRQGGTEAFF,TGTGCCACCAGTGATTTTAGGCAGGGAGGCACTGAAGCTTTCTTT
TRBV7-9,TRBJ2-2,-,-,19,CASSLGSLRGASEAGELFF,TGTGCCAGCAGCTTAGGATCGTTACGGGGGGCGAGCGAGGCCGGGGAGCTGTTTTTT
TRBV7-8,TRBJ2-7,TRBD1,-,17,CASSLVGMGTGGYEQYF,TGTGCCAGCAGCTTAGTAGGGATGGGGACAGGGGGCTACGAGCAGTACTTC
TRBV9,TRBJ2-2,TRBD2,-,15,CASSASGGVTGELFF,TGTGCCAGCAGCGCTAGCGGGGGGGTCACCGGGGAGCTGTTTTTT
TRBV5-1,TRBJ1-2,-,-,18,CASSSGARDTNSMGGYTF,TGCGCCAGCAGCTCCGGGGCCCGGGACACCAACTCTATGGGTGGCTACACCTTC
TRBV18,TRBJ2-3,-,-,18,CASSPGIHPYTSTDTQYF,TGTGCCAGCTCACCCGGGATCCACCCCTATACTAGCACAGATACGCAGTATTTT
TRBV7-3,TRBJ2-1,TRBD2,few,17,CASSSRTSGGSYNEQFF,TGTGCCAGCAGCTCCAGGACTAGCGGGGGCTCCTACAATGAGCAGTTCTTC
TRBV12-3/TRBV12-4,TRBJ2-5,-,-,13,CASSAGVWETQYF,TGTGCCAGCAGCGCAGGGGTGTGGGAGACCCAGTACTTC
TRBV18,TRBJ2-3,-,once,13,CASSPQGTRTQYF,TGTGCCAGCTCACCTCAGGGGACACGTACGCAGTATTTT
TRBV6-5,TRBJ2-3,TRBD2,-,15,CASGYSGGQGDTQYF,TGTGCCAGCGGCTATAGCGGGGGGCAGGGAGATACGCAGTATTTT